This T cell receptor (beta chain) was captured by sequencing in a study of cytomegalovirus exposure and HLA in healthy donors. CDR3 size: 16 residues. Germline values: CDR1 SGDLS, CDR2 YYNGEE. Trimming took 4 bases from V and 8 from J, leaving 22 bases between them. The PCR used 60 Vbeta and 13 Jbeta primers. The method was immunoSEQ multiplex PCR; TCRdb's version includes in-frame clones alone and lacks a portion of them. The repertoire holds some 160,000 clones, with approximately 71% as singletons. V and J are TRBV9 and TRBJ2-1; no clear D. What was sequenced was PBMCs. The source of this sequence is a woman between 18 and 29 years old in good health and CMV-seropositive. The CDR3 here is CASSTRNRPSHDEQFF. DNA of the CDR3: TGTGCCAGCAGCACCCGCAACCGACCTAGTCATGATGAGCAGTTCTTC.